This is a list of T cell receptor beta chains from one sample in a study of spatial heterogeneity in lung cancer. TCRdb re-analysed the 5' RACE reads in MiXCR, keeping a single row per CDR3 protein. This repertoire shows about 11,000 distinct CDR3 sequences, around an eighth found once; its top ten account for less than 15%. Sequences were derived from lung tumor tissue, sampled at surgery. These receptors were taken from a female donor with early-stage non-small cell lung cancer. Each CDR3 is given with its conserved first and last residue. The D gene is left open where the match is weak. Rows may omit the clone size; those that give it use once, few, many or a size class.

length	D	J	V	size	DNA	CDR3
15	.	TRBJ1-1	TRBV5-8	few	TGTGCCAGCAGCCCCCGAGGGCAGGCCAACACTGAAGCTTTCTTT	CASSPRGQANTEAFF
13	TRBD2	TRBJ2-5	TRBV20-1	few	TGCAGTGCCCTGACTAGCGGGCAAGAGACCCAGTACTTC	CSALTSGQETQYF
14	.	TRBJ2-7	TRBV20-1	medium-sized	TGCAGTGCACCCGGACCCCTATCGAAGTACGAGCAGTACTTC	CSAPGPLSKYEQYF
18	TRBD1	TRBJ2-2	TRBV7-2	many	TGTGCCAGCAGCTCTCTATCTTGGGACAGGGGGCCGGCCGGGGAGCTGTTTTTT	CASSSLSWDRGPAGELFF
13	TRBD2	TRBJ2-5	TRBV20-1	many	TGCAGTGCCCGACTAGCGGGCCAAGAGACCCAGTACTTC	CSARLAGQETQYF
11	.	TRBJ2-3	TRBV19	.	TGTGCCAGTCGGCGGGCAGATACGCAGTATTTT	CASRRADTQYF
13	TRBD1	TRBJ2-7	TRBV6-5	.	TGTGCCAGCAGCAGGACAGGTCAGAACGAGCAGTACTTC	CASSRTGQNEQYF
15	TRBD2	TRBJ2-7	TRBV7-9	many	TGTGCCAGCAGCTTAGGCGGCGGGAGCTCCTACGAGCAGTACTTC	CASSLGGGSSYEQYF
14	TRBD1	TRBJ2-5	TRBV7-8	many	TGTGCCAGCAGTTCCAGGGGGCGAGGGGAGACCCAGTACTTC	CASSSRGRGETQYF
14	.	TRBJ1-5	TRBV6-1	.	TGTGCCAGCAGTACACAGGGCCAGGATCAGCCCCAGCATTTT	CASSTQGQDQPQHF
12	.	TRBJ1-1	TRBV20-1	few	TGCAGTGCTAGATCAGGGAACACTGAAGCTTTCTTT	CSARSGNTEAFF
11	TRBD2	TRBJ2-1	TRBV29-1	few	TGCAGCGGTGGACTAGAATCTGAGCAGTTCTTC	CSGGLESEQFF
16	.	TRBJ2-1	TRBV6-4	many	TGTGCCAGCAGTGACTCTGGCCTGAGCTCCTACAATGAGCAGTTCTTC	CASSDSGLSSYNEQFF
13	.	TRBJ1-6	TRBV12-3/TRBV12-4	many	TGTGCCAGCAGCCCCATTAGGAATTCACCCCTCCACTTT	CASSPIRNSPLHF
13	.	TRBJ2-7	TRBV6-2/TRBV6-3	.	TGTGCCAGCAGTAGGGGGGACAACTACGAGCAGTACTTC	CASSRGDNYEQYF
17	.	TRBJ2-2	TRBV3-1	many	TGTGCCAGCAGCCAGATGGACAGAATCCCAGAAGTCGGGGAGCTGTTTTTT	CASSQMDRIPEVGELFF
14	.	TRBJ2-2	TRBV6-5	medium-sized	TGTGCCAGCAGTTCCGGACTCTCCTTGAGGGAGCTGTTTTTT	CASSSGLSLRELFF
12	.	TRBJ2-7	TRBV11-3	medium-sized	TGTGCCAGCGGGCGGGGCCCCTACGAGCAGTACTTC	CASGRGPYEQYF
15	.	TRBJ1-5	TRBV3-2	few	TGTGCCAGCAGCCAACGCAATTATAGCAATCAGCCCCAGCATTTT	CASSQRNYSNQPQHF
16	.	TRBJ2-3	TRBV4-1	.	TGCGCCAGCAGCCGGGCGGCAGGGATAGGCACAGATACGCAGTATTTT	CASSRAAGIGTDTQYF
13	.	TRBJ1-1	TRBV11-2	many	TGTGCCAGCAGCTCAATCAGGGGAACTGAAGCTTTCTTT	CASSSIRGTEAFF
15	.	TRBJ2-6	TRBV5-4	few	TGTGCCAGCAGCTTAGGTGGGGCTGGGGCCAACGTCCTGACTTTC	CASSLGGAGANVLTF
16	TRBD2	TRBJ2-1	TRBV11-2	many	TGTGCCAGCAGCCCCCGTTCCGCGGGGGGCCCTAATCAGCAGTTCTTC	CASSPRSAGGPNQQFF
19	TRBD2	TRBJ2-1	TRBV20-1	medium-sized	TGCAGTGCTAGCGGTGGACTAGCGGGAGCTATAGACTCCTACAATGAGCAGTTCTTC	CSASGGLAGAIDSYNEQFF
14	TRBD1	TRBJ2-6	TRBV11-2	many	TGTGCCAGCAGCTTACAGGGGGTGGCCAACGTCCTGACTTTC	CASSLQGVANVLTF
15	TRBD1	TRBJ1-4	TRBV27	many	TGTGCCAGCAGTCCCTGGGACAGGGTAGCTGAAAAACTGTTTTTT	CASSPWDRVAEKLFF
13	.	TRBJ2-2	TRBV27	few	TGTGCCAGCAGGCGGAGGGGTGGCGGGGAGCTGTTTTTT	CASRRRGGGELFF
13	.	TRBJ2-2	TRBV7-2	medium-sized	TGTGCCAGCAGCTTACGGAGTACCGGGGAGCTGTTTTTT	CASSLRSTGELFF
17	TRBD1	TRBJ1-5	TRBV6-4	many	TGTGCCAGCAGTGAACTGTCCGGGACAGAAAACTATCAGCCCCAGCATTTT	CASSELSGTENYQPQHF
14	.	TRBJ1-2	TRBV5-4	medium-sized	TGTGCCAGCAGCCTGAAAGAGGGGCCATATGGCTACACCTTC	CASSLKEGPYGYTF
10	.	TRBJ2-7	TRBV10-2	few	TGCGCCAGTCTCAGCTACGAGCAGTACTTC	CASLSYEQYF
13	TRBD1	TRBJ2-1	TRBV5-1	many	TGCGCCAGCAGCAAGGGACAGGACAATGAGCAGTTCTTC	CASSKGQDNEQFF
13	.	TRBJ2-2	TRBV7-7	medium-sized	TGTGCCAGCAGCTTAGTCTACACCGGGGAGCTGTTTTTT	CASSLVYTGELFF
16	TRBD1	TRBJ1-6	TRBV27	medium-sized	TGTGCCAGCAGTCGAGTACGGGACAGCTATAATTCACCCCTCCACTTT	CASSRVRDSYNSPLHF
14	TRBD1	TRBJ1-1	TRBV29-1	.	TGCAGCATGATCCGGGACAGGGGCCGGACTGAAGCTTTCTTT	CSMIRDRGRTEAFF
13	.	TRBJ2-2	TRBV30	medium-sized	TGTGCCCCCAGTTGGCTGAGCACCGGGGAGCTGTTTTTT	CAPSWLSTGELFF
13	.	TRBJ1-1	TRBV5-1	.	TGCGCCAGCAGCTACTCGACAGTCACTGAAGCTTTCTTT	CASSYSTVTEAFF
15	.	TRBJ1-1	TRBV27	medium-sized	TGTGCCAGCAGTTTATATGTGGATACGAACACTGAAGCTTTCTTT	CASSLYVDTNTEAFF
20	.	TRBJ2-3	TRBV18	many	TGTGCCAGCTCACCACAGGGGCTTACCCCCTCTCCGGGGTGGACAGATACGCAGTATTTT	CASSPQGLTPSPGWTDTQYF
14	TRBD1	TRBJ1-2	TRBV6-5	medium-sized	TGTGCCAGCACCCGAACAGGGGGCAGCTATGGCTACACCTTC	CASTRTGGSYGYTF
14	TRBD2	TRBJ2-1	TRBV18	medium-sized	TGTGCCAGCTCACCGAGGGACTACCTCAATGAGCAGTTCTTC	CASSPRDYLNEQFF
18	.	TRBJ1-1	TRBV11-2	many	TGTGCCAGCAGCTCCAACGGCCAGGCCCTCGACATGAACACTGAAGCTTTCTTT	CASSSNGQALDMNTEAFF
13	.	TRBJ2-2	TRBV20-1	many	TGTAGTGCTAGAGATAGGGATACCGGGGAGCTGTTTTTT	CSARDRDTGELFF
15	.	TRBJ2-7	TRBV29-1	many	TGCAGCGTTGTTGTCGGAGGGGGCGCGGGATACGAGCAGTACTTC	CSVVVGGGAGYEQYF
17	.	TRBJ1-1	TRBV7-2	few	TGTGCCAGCAGCGTAAAAACGCAGTCCTGGGGGAACACTGAAGCTTTCTTT	CASSVKTQSWGNTEAFF
13	.	TRBJ2-3	TRBV20-1	medium-sized	TGCAGTGCTAGAGTTGGGAGCACAGATACGCAGTATTTT	CSARVGSTDTQYF
15	TRBD2	TRBJ2-5	TRBV4-1	.	TGCGCCAGCAACCAAGCAGCGGGGGGGCCTGGGACCCAGTACTTC	CASNQAAGGPGTQYF
14	TRBD1	TRBJ1-1	TRBV25-1	.	TGTGCCAGCAGCAGACAGGGGGCAAGCACTGAAGCTTTCTTT	CASSRQGASTEAFF
16	TRBD2	TRBJ2-7	TRBV12-3/TRBV12-4	.	TGTGCCAGCAGTCCCCGGGCTAGCGGGGGTAGGTACGAGCAGTACTTC	CASSPRASGGRYEQYF
17	TRBD2	TRBJ2-3	TRBV5-5	few	TGTGCCAGCAGCTTGGGGACTAGCGGGAGTTTAACAGATACGCAGTATTTT	CASSLGTSGSLTDTQYF
12	.	TRBJ2-2	TRBV11-3	medium-sized	TGTGCCAGCAGCCCTAGAACCGGGGAGCTGTTTTTT	CASSPRTGELFF
14	.	TRBJ2-3	TRBV6-6	few	TGTGCCAGCAGTCCGAGGGGAGAAGCAGATACGCAGTATTTT	CASSPRGEADTQYF
14	.	TRBJ2-5	TRBV7-6	many	TGTGCCAGCAGCCCCTCGGGCTACCAAGAGACCCAGTACTTC	CASSPSGYQETQYF
15	TRBD1	TRBJ1-1	TRBV11-2	many	TGTGCCAGCAGATCAGGGGACAGGGTCTCCACTGAAGCTTTCTTT	CASRSGDRVSTEAFF
17	.	TRBJ1-5	TRBV5-1	many	TGCGCCAGCAGCAAAAATCCTGGGCAGGGAGGTGATCAGCCCCAGCATTTT	CASSKNPGQGGDQPQHF
17	TRBD2	TRBJ2-1	TRBV20-1	many	TGCAGTGCTCAAACCCTAGCGGGAGGATACTCCTACAATGAGCAGTTCTTC	CSAQTLAGGYSYNEQFF
15	.	TRBJ1-6	TRBV3-1	few	TGTGCCAGCAGCCAAGAGGGTAGAAGAGGCTCACCCCTCCACTTT	CASSQEGRRGSPLHF
16	.	TRBJ2-1	TRBV6-1	many	TGTGCCAGCAGTGCAAAAAACAGGGGACCGGGACTAGGTCAGTTCTTC	CASSAKNRGPGLGQFF
15	TRBD2	TRBJ2-1	TRBV7-2	.	TGTGCCAGCAGCCCGGGACTAGCGGGGGTTAGGGAGCAGTTCTTC	CASSPGLAGVREQFF
12	.	TRBJ1-4	TRBV29-1	many	TGCAGCGTCGCGACCAGGGACGAAAAACTGTTTTTT	CSVATRDEKLFF